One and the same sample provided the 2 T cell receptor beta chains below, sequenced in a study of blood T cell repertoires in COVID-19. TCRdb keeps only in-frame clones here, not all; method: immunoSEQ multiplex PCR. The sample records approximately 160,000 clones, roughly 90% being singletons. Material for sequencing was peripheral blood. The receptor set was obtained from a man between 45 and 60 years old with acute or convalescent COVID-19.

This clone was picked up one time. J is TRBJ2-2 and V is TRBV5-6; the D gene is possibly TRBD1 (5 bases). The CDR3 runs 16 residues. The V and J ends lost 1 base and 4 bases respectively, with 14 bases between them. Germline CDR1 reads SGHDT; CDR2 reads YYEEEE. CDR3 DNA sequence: TGTGCCAGCAGCTTGAACCAGGGTCGCGGCACCGGGGAGCTGTTTTTT. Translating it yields CASSLNQGRGTGELFF.

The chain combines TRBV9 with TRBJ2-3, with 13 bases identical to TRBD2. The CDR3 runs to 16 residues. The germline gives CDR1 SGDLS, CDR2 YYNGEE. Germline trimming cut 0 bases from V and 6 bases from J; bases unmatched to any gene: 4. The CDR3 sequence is CASSVGTSGGLDTQYF. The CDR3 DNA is TGTGCCAGCAGCGTAGGGACTAGCGGGGGTCTGGATACGCAGTATTTT. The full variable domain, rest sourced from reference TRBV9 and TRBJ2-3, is DSGVTQTPKHLITATGQRVTLRCSPRSGDLSVYWYQQSLDQGLQFLIQYYNGEERAKGNILERFSAQQFPDLHSELNLSSLELGDSALYFCASSVGTSGGLDTQYFGPGTRLTVL.